This T cell receptor (beta chain) was recovered during a study of technical replicates of blood from a few donors. The CDR3 is made up of 12 amino acids. Looked up from germline, CDR1 is SEHNR and CDR2 is FQNEAQ (reference sequence). TCRdb's copy holds only in-frame clones and misses some; the assay was immunoSEQ multiplex PCR. This sample has more than 55,000 clones; approximately 90% occur once, and the top ten carry 4.5% to 5%. The receptor was isolated from a human donor in good health. Some clones in this sample may be carry-over from other donors' samples. This chain joins TRBV7-9 and TRBJ1-2, with 7 bases identical to TRBD1. The specimen sequenced was PBMCs. The CDR3 DNA sequence: TGTGGATGGGGCAGGGGGTTCGATGGCTACACCTTC. Protein sequence: CGWGRGFDGYTF.